The text below deals with one T cell receptor beta chain. These data come from a study of technical replicates of blood from a handful of donors. Repertoires were generated with immunoSEQ multiplex PCR, while TCRdb's copy carries only in-frame clones and drops some. The sample consists of over 85,000 clones, about 94% of them appearing once. CDR1 is SGDLS and CDR2 is YYNGEE in the germline V gene. V shed 5 bases and J 3 bases; nucleotides not matched to a gene: 7. The CDR3 loop spans 15 amino acids. The rearrangement links TRBV9 to TRBJ2-7; 11 bases are a match to TRBD2. The sequenced sample consisted of T cells isolated from PBMCs. The clonotype was recovered from a human donor in good health. DNA for the CDR3: TGTGCCAGCAGTCTCTCCGGGACTAGCGGCTACGAGCAGTACTTC. Translation gives CASSLSGTSGYEQYF.